Following are 21 T cell receptor beta chains from one sample sequenced in a study of blood T cell repertoires in COVID-19. Using immunoSEQ multiplex PCR, the repertoire was profiled, and TCRdb retains in-frame clones only, with some absent. The sample contains nearly 30,000 clones, about 88% of which appear only once. The source material was peripheral blood. The receptors originated from a human donor in a cohort sampled during active COVID-19.

DNA for the CDR3: TGTGCCAGCAGCTTAACCCCTATAGAGGGAACTGGCTACACCTTC. Translation gives CASSLTPIEGTGYTF. This rearrangement joins TRBV7-3 to TRBJ1-2; the D is unclear. CDR3 length: 15 residues. V shed 0 bases and J shed 7 bases, with 15 bases lying between them. CDR1 and CDR2 from the germline V gene are SGHTA and FQGTGA.

J is TRBJ2-7 and V is TRBV4-3, with 10 bases fitting TRBD1. This CDR3 is 16 amino acids long. From germline, CDR1 is LGHNA and CDR2 YSLEER. V lost 0 bases, J lost 2 bases, and 4 bases stayed unmatched. As DNA, the CDR3 is TGCGCCAGCAGCCAAGATGGTGGGACAGGGGCCTACGAGCAGTACTTC. Protein: CASSQDGGTGAYEQYF.

The J gene is TRBJ2-1, the V gene TRBV5-1, with D possibly TRBD1 on 6 matching bases. There are 17 residues in the CDR3. The V gene's germline CDR1 is SGHRS and CDR2 YFSETQ. V lost 4 bases, J lost 8 bases, and 25 bases lay in between. DNA for the CDR3: TGCGCCAGCAGCCCTATCTTGGGCAGCCCCGAGGGGGATGAGCAGTTCTTC. Translating it yields CASSPILGSPEGDEQFF.

The chain combines TRBV11-2 with TRBJ2-5; D unclear. The ends were cut back, 0 bases at V and 7 bases at J, with 6 bases in the middle. This CDR3 comprises 12 residues. The germline V gene has CDR1 SGHAT and CDR2 FQNNGV. DNA for the CDR3: TGTGCCAGCAGCTTAGATTCCGGGACCCAGTACTTC. Translating it yields CASSLDSGTQYF. Combining the CDR3 with reference TRBV11-2 and TRBJ2-5 gives the whole variable domain EAGVAQSPRYKIIEKRQSVAFWCNPISGHATLYWYQQILGQGPKLLIQFQNNGVVDDSQLPKDRFSAERLKGVDSTLKIQPAKLEDSAVYLCASSLDSGTQYFGPGTRLLVL.

DNA of the CDR3: TGTGCCAGCAGTTATGGACAGCTCAATTCACCCCTCCACTTT. Translation gives CASSYGQLNSPLHF. The rearrangement joins TRBV2 to TRBJ1-6, with D perhaps TRBD1 (6 bases). CDR1 SNHLY and CDR2 FYNNEI come from the germline V gene. Trimming removed 5 bases from V and 7 bases from J, with 12 bases in between. CDR3 length: 14 residues.

The chain links TRBV6-6 to TRBJ2-3; TRBD2 matches at 13 bases. The V and J ends lost 5 bases and 7 bases, in that order; junction bases with no gene match: 18. The CDR3 consists of 19 residues. Germline CDR1 MNHNY, CDR2 SVGAGI (reference sequence). CDR3 sequence reads: CASSPTRGLAGAGGYTQYF. CDR3 DNA sequence: TGTGCCAGCAGTCCCACCAGAGGACTAGCGGGGGCCGGGGGATATACGCAGTATTTT.

The table lists this clone with a count of one. The J gene is TRBJ2-7, the V gene TRBV5-1; the D gene is possibly TRBD1 (6 bases). Germline V lookup: CDR1 SGHRS, CDR2 YFSETQ. There are 15 residues in the CDR3. Between the trimmed V and J ends, which lost 2 bases and 0 bases, there was a span of 12 bases. The CDR3 sequence is CASSLGQLSSYEQYF. CDR3 DNA: TGCGCCAGCAGCTTAGGACAGCTGAGCTCCTACGAGCAGTACTTC.

The chain joins TRBV12-3 or TRBV12-4 to TRBJ1-2; D possibly corresponds to TRBD1 (5 bases). This CDR3 is built from 12 residues. The V and J ends lost 5 bases and 5 bases respectively, with 9 bases between them. The CDR3 loop reads CASSLRAYGYTF. The CDR3 bases are TGTGCCAGCAGTCTCAGGGCGTATGGCTACACCTTC.

This rearrangement joins TRBV5-6 to TRBJ2-7; 7 bases align to TRBD1. V lost 1 base to trimming and J lost 6 bases; unmatched junction nucleotides: 7. CDR3 size: 14 residues. CDR1 SGHDT and CDR2 YYEEEE come from the germline V gene. CDR3 nucleotides: TGTGCCAGCAGCTTGTGGCAGGGGGTCGGCGAGCAGTACTTC. Translation gives CASSLWQGVGEQYF.

This chain uses TRBV7-2 with TRBJ1-2, with 9 positions matching TRBD1. Trimming at V came to 4 bases and at J to 8 bases, leaving 2 bases not matched to a gene. Per germline, CDR1 SGHTA and CDR2 FQGNSA. This CDR3 contains 12 residues. CDR3 DNA sequence: TGTGCCAGCAGCTCTACAGGGGGCGGCTACACCTTC. It specifies CASSSTGGGYTF.

The chain links TRBV15 to TRBJ2-7, with D unresolved. CDR1 is LNHNV, CDR2 YYDKDF, per germline (reference sequence). Trimming took 2 bases from V and 5 from J, leaving 7 bases between them. The CDR3 loop spans 12 amino acids. The CDR3 loop is CATSRRTDEQYF. In nucleotides, the CDR3 is TGTGCCACCAGCAGACGTACGGACGAGCAGTACTTC.

The chain recombines TRBV7-2 with TRBJ1-3; the D is unclear. CDR3 length equals 15 residues. The V gene lost 5 bases and the J gene lost 0 bases, with 11 bases spanning the gap. The V gene's germline CDR1 is SGHTA and CDR2 FQGNSA. CDR3 in amino acids: CASSPQANSGNTIYF. In DNA, the CDR3 is TGTGCCAGCAGCCCTCAGGCGAACTCTGGAAACACCATATATTTT.

The J gene is TRBJ2-5, the V gene TRBV5-1, with D perhaps matching TRBD1 (7 bases). The CDR3 covers 16 residues. V was shortened by 0 bases and J by 5 bases, with 17 bases between the two germline ends. The germline V gene has CDR1 SGHRS and CDR2 YFSETQ. DNA of the CDR3: TGCGCCAGCAGCTTGGGACAGGGACTCGGTTGGGAGACCCAGTACTTC. It translates to CASSLGQGLGWETQYF.

This clone was detected only once. This chain joins TRBV12-5 and TRBJ2-5, with 8 bases identical to TRBD2. Germline V gene data show CDR1 as LGHNT and CDR2 as FRNRAP. The CDR3 covers 14 residues. The V gene end was trimmed by 6 bases and the J gene end by 9 bases; junction bases not matched to a gene: 12. The CDR3 sequence: CASGPGGGRGAQYF. The DNA for the CDR3 is TGTGCTAGTGGCCCCGGGGGGGGCCGGGGTGCCCAGTACTTC.

The rearrangement uses TRBV5-1 and TRBJ1-6, with 7 positions matching TRBD1. Per the germline V gene, CDR1 is SGHRS and CDR2 is YFSETQ. This CDR3 is built from 15 residues. V shed 4 bases and J 5 bases; nucleotides not matched to a gene: 6. DNA of the CDR3: TGCGCCAGCAGCCAAGGACAGGTTAATAATTCACCCCTCCACTTT. Translated: CASSQGQVNNSPLHF.

The rearrangement joins TRBV4-1 to TRBJ2-7; 9 bases are a match to TRBD1. The CDR3 has 14 residues. Germline lookup yields CDR1 MGHRA and CDR2 YSYEKL. The trim removed 4 bases at V and 2 bases at J, leaving 3 bases unmatched. CDR3 protein: CASSLDRGTYEQYF. CDR3 coding DNA: TGCGCCAGCAGCCTGGACAGGGGAACCTACGAGCAGTACTTC.

The chain joins TRBV4-2 to TRBJ2-3, with TRBD1 identical over 9 bases. Unmatched junction bases numbered 9, after V lost 4 bases and J lost 4 bases. Germline lookup yields CDR1 LGHNA and CDR2 YNFKEQ. The CDR3 is made up of 16 amino acids. The DNA of the CDR3 is TGTGCCAGCAGCCTCGAGGGACAGGGAGTGGCAGATACGCAGTATTTT. Its protein is CASSLEGQGVADTQYF.

This chain uses TRBV6-5 with TRBJ2-7; 12 bases map to TRBD2. The CDR3 is 14 residues long. CDR1 is MNHEY and CDR2 is SVGAGI in the germline V gene. V lost 6 bases, J lost 5 bases, and 5 bases stayed unmatched. CDR3 in amino acids: CASRLLAGGDEQYF. DNA of the CDR3: TGTGCCAGCAGGTTACTAGCGGGGGGTGACGAGCAGTACTTC.

The chain combines TRBV15 with TRBJ2-1, with D hard to call. Germline V gives CDR1 LNHNV, CDR2 YYDKDF (reference sequence). Trimming cost V 0 bases and J 10 bases, with 4 bases left between them. This CDR3 region has 11 residues. CDR3 protein: CATSRESEQFF. Written as DNA, the CDR3 is TGTGCCACCAGCAGAGAATCGGAGCAGTTCTTC.

V usage is TRBV6-5 and J usage is TRBJ2-1; weak D call: TRBD1 (6 bases). V was trimmed by 6 bases and J by 9 bases, leaving 21 bases between them. Germline values: CDR1 MNHEY, CDR2 SVGAGI. This CDR3 is built from 15 residues. In nucleotides, the CDR3 is TGTGCCAGCAGCATAACGACAGGTTCTTTGGGTGAGCAGTTCTTC. It specifies CASSITTGSLGEQFF.

This chain links TRBV4-1 with TRBJ2-2; TRBD2 matches 8 bases. The V segment lost 3 bases and the J segment 2 bases; nucleotides outside the gene matches: 8. The V gene's germline CDR1 is MGHRA and CDR2 YSYEKL. The CDR3 has 17 amino acids. The CDR3 DNA reads TGCGCCAGCAGCCACCCGTTCGCGGGGGGAAACACCGGGGAGCTGTTTTTT. It translates to CASSHPFAGGNTGELFF.